What follows are 10 T cell receptor beta chains derived from one specimen sequenced in a study of shared T cell receptors in the human thymus. Assay: immunoSEQ multiplex PCR; the TCRdb copy retains only in-frame clones and omits some. Seen here are about 380,000 clones, 95% observed once, and the top ten hold 0.02%. The specimen was thymocytes. These receptor sequences come from a human donor.

The CDR3 loop is CASSENTEAFF. The CDR3 DNA is TGTGCCAGTAGTGAGAACACTGAAGCTTTCTTT. The gene calls are TRBV19 and TRBJ1-1, with no clear D. The V gene lost 5 bases and the J gene lost 1 base, with 2 bases spanning the gap. The germline V gene encodes CDR1 LNHDA and CDR2 SQIVND (reference sequence). The CDR3 is 11 amino acids. Full variable domain (missing parts from reference TRBV19 and TRBJ1-1): DGGITQSPKYLFRKEGQNVTLSCEQNLNHDAMYWYRQDPGQGLRLIYYSQIVNDFQKGDIAEGYSVSREKKESFPLTVTSAQKNPTAFYLCASSENTEAFFGQGTRLTVV.

The V gene is TRBV29-1, the J gene TRBJ2-3, with 9 bases fitting TRBD1. The CDR3 length is 14 residues. CDR1 and CDR2 (germline): SQVTM, ANQGSEA. The V gene end was trimmed by 6 bases and the J gene end by 6 bases; junction bases not matched to a gene: 10. The CDR3: CSVVYRGRGDTQYF. CDR3 sequence (DNA): TGCAGCGTCGTCTACAGGGGGCGCGGGGATACGCAGTATTTT.

In DNA form, the CDR3 reads TGTGCCAGCAGAGCCCCCCTCGTGGGAGCAGGGGAGTACTTC. It encodes CASRAPLVGAGEYF. The chain has TRBV6-1 and TRBJ2-7, with D tentatively TRBD1 (6 bases). This CDR3 is built from 14 residues. The V end lost 6 bases, the J end lost 11 bases, and 23 bases lay between the germline ends. Looked up from germline, CDR1 is MNHNS and CDR2 is SASEGT.

This chain uses TRBV10-3 with TRBJ1-1, with D possibly being TRBD1 (5 bases). This CDR3 contains 15 residues. Germline V gives CDR1 ENHRY, CDR2 SYGVKD. V was shortened by 4 bases and J by 0 bases, with 12 bases between the two germline ends. The CDR3 sequence: CAISGGRAVNTEAFF. CDR3 coding DNA: TGTGCCATCAGTGGGGGCCGAGCAGTGAACACTGAAGCTTTCTTT.

The genes are TRBV7-2 and TRBJ1-1; D is possibly TRBD1 (5 bases). The CDR3 totals 15 residues. In germline, CDR1 is SGHTA, CDR2 FQGNSA. Between the trimmed V and J ends, which lost 4 bases and 2 bases, there was a span of 14 bases. In nucleotides, the CDR3 is TGTGCCAGCAGCTCTCGGGCGGGGGTTAACACTGAAGCTTTCTTT. This gives the protein CASSSRAGVNTEAFF.

The chain has TRBV7-2 and TRBJ2-7, with D possibly being TRBD2 (8 bases). The germline V and J ends were trimmed by 4 bases and 2 bases, with 24 bases remaining between them. This CDR3 has 18 amino acids. Germline-derived CDR1 and CDR2 are SGHTA and FQGNSA. CDR3 sequence: CASSYPQGPLADPYEQYF. CDR3 sequence (DNA): TGTGCCAGCAGCTACCCACAGGGGCCACTAGCGGACCCCTACGAGCAGTACTTC.

The chain employs TRBV6-1 and TRBJ1-1; D not certain. Trimming removed 1 base at V and 1 base at J, with 13 bases between. Germline CDR1 MNHNS, CDR2 SASEGT. The CDR3 is 16 residues long. The CDR3 bases are TGTGCCAGCAGTGAAGGGTCTTCCAGCCCGAACACTGAAGCTTTCTTT. It encodes CASSEGSSSPNTEAFF.

This rearrangement joins TRBV19 to TRBJ1-2, with a weak D call TRBD1 (5 bases). Trimming took off 8 bases at V and 4 bases at J, with 20 bases between the two ends. The CDR3 is 15 amino acids. The germline gives CDR1 LNHDA, CDR2 SQIVND (reference sequence). The CDR3 sequence: CASVKGRQAPYGYTF. DNA for the CDR3: TGTGCCAGTGTCAAGGGGAGGCAAGCACCCTATGGCTACACCTTC.

This clone has only one observation. This chain uses TRBV27 with TRBJ2-2, with 8 bases fitting TRBD1. Germline CDR1 MNHEY, CDR2 SMNVEV (reference sequence). This CDR3 contains 14 residues. The J segment lost 1 base and the V segment lost 5 bases, leaving 0 bases of the junction unmatched. CDR3 DNA sequence: TGTGCCAGCAGTGACAGGGGGAACACCGGGGAGCTGTTTTTT. It codes for CASSDRGNTGELFF.

The chain recombines TRBV9 with TRBJ2-3, with D perhaps matching TRBD2 (6 bases). The CDR3 is 21 residues long. Looked up from germline, CDR1 is SGDLS and CDR2 is YYNGEE. The ends were cut back, 0 bases at V and 0 bases at J, with 26 bases in the middle. The CDR3 nucleotides are TGTGCCAGCAGCGTAGCTAAGGGTGGGGTTCAGCGGGCCCCTAGCACAGATACGCAGTATTTT. Translation: CASSVAKGGVQRAPSTDTQYF.